The next 15 T cell receptor beta chains were all read from a single sample in a study of T cell responses to AZD1222 COVID-19 vaccine. The table came from immunoSEQ multiplex PCR; TCRdb's copy has only in-frame clones and leaves some out. The repertoire holds about 120,000 clones, with around 90% as singletons. The sequences come from peripheral blood, collected 28 days after the second AZD1222 dose. The source is an adult who received the AZD1222 COVID-19 vaccine.

This rearrangement joins TRBV7-2 to TRBJ1-5; D gene unclear. Germline-derived CDR1 and CDR2 are SGHTA and FQGNSA. Trimming left V 5 bases short and J 5 bases short, with 10 bases between. The CDR3 runs 13 residues. CDR3 nucleotides: TGTGCCAGCAGCGTTCGGGGAGATCAGCCCCAGCATTTT. Translation: CASSVRGDQPQHF.

This sequence joins TRBV6-1 and TRBJ1-1; unclear D gene. The CDR3 spans 15 residues. The germline V gene encodes CDR1 MNHNS and CDR2 SASEGT. The V and J ends lost 0 bases and 5 bases respectively, with 13 bases between them. CDR3 protein: CASSEAQLGRTEAFF. The DNA for the CDR3 is TGTGCCAGCAGTGAAGCGCAATTGGGTAGAACTGAAGCTTTCTTT.

The genes are TRBV18 and TRBJ1-1; D is unresolved. Germline V gene lookup returns CDR1 KGHSH and CDR2 LQKENI. Trimming shortened V by 3 bases and J by 0 bases, and 8 bases separated the two germline ends. This CDR3 region has 14 residues. CDR3 DNA sequence: TGTGCCAGCTCACCGCAGCACCTGAACACTGAAGCTTTCTTT. Translation gives CASSPQHLNTEAFF.

The chain couples TRBV5-8 to TRBJ1-2, with 8 bases identical to TRBD1. J lost 3 bases, V lost 6 bases, and 10 bases had no gene match. The CDR3 sequence is 15 residues long. The V gene's germline CDR1 is SGHTS and CDR2 YDEGEE. CDR3 nucleotide sequence: TGTGCCAGCACCCACGCCAGGGGGCGCGACTATGGCTACACCTTC. It codes for CASTHARGRDYGYTF.

The chain has TRBV14 and TRBJ1-2; D gene uncertain. The ends were cut back, 3 bases at V and 6 bases at J, with 20 bases in the middle. The CDR3 runs to 16 residues. Germline V gene sequence: CDR1 SGHDN, CDR2 FVKESK. CDR3 nucleotides: TGTGCCAGCAGCCAGGTTGGAGGTCCTCGAAGTGATGGCTACACCTTC. Translating it yields CASSQVGGPRSDGYTF.

The chain carries TRBV30 and TRBJ1-1; TRBD1 matches 7 bases. The CDR3 is 15 residues long. V shed 4 bases and J 2 bases; nucleotides not matched to a gene: 10. Germline CDR1 GTSNPN, CDR2 SVGIG (reference sequence). The CDR3 region is CAWIPRQGLNTEAFF. The CDR3 nucleotides are TGTGCCTGGATACCCAGACAGGGCCTCAACACTGAAGCTTTCTTT.

The rearrangement uses TRBV27 and TRBJ1-3; D remains unclear. The CDR3 runs 17 residues. Germline V lookup: CDR1 MNHEY, CDR2 SMNVEV (reference sequence). V lost 3 bases to trimming and J lost 7 bases, with 22 bases between them. The chain's CDR3 is CASSFGRGPEIGNTIYF. In nucleotides, the CDR3 is TGTGCCAGCAGTTTTGGAAGAGGGCCAGAAATAGGTAACACCATATATTTT.

The chain employs TRBV15 and TRBJ2-7; D gene ambiguous. CDR3 size: 14 residues. The germline gives CDR1 LNHNV, CDR2 YYDKDF (reference sequence). Trimming took off 0 bases at V and 4 bases at J, with 10 bases between the two ends. Here the CDR3 DNA reads TGTGCCACCAGCAGAGATTCCCCCTTTTACGAGCAGTACTTC. It yields the protein CATSRDSPFYEQYF.

The gene calls are TRBV19 and TRBJ2-7, with TRBD2 as a possible D gene (7 bases). Trimming cost V 5 bases and J 4 bases, with 15 bases left between them. The CDR3 has 14 residues. Germline V gene lookup returns CDR1 LNHDA and CDR2 SQIVND (reference sequence). The CDR3 nucleotides are TGTGCCAGTAGTGAGGGGGGGACTGAATACGAGCAGTACTTC. Translation gives CASSEGGTEYEQYF.

V and J are TRBV6-4 and TRBJ1-2; TRBD1 matches at 12 bases. The CDR3 is made up of 19 amino acids. The V gene's germline CDR1 is MRHNA and CDR2 SNTAGT. Losses at the gene ends were 0 bases for V and 7 bases for J; bases not matched to a gene: 15. The CDR3 is CASSDSPGGQGASGVGYTF. CDR3 nucleotides: TGTGCCAGCAGTGACTCCCCTGGGGGACAGGGGGCCTCGGGCGTTGGCTACACCTTC.

This chain uses TRBV19 with TRBJ2-1; 9 bases align to TRBD2. Losses at the gene ends were 3 bases for V and 0 bases for J; bases not matched to a gene: 6. CDR1 is LNHDA, CDR2 SQIVND, per germline (reference sequence). The CDR3 is 17 amino acids. DNA of the CDR3: TGTGCCAGTAGTATCTTCGCGGGAGGGAGCTCCTACAATGAGCAGTTCTTC. This gives the protein CASSIFAGGSSYNEQFF.

This chain links TRBV30 with TRBJ2-2; D gene uncertain. The ends were cut back, 3 bases at V and 4 bases at J, with 9 bases in the middle. There are 13 residues in the CDR3. Germline V lookup: CDR1 GTSNPN, CDR2 SVGIG (reference sequence). The CDR3: CAWSYRGTGELFF. CDR3 bases: TGTGCCTGGAGCTACAGAGGCACCGGGGAGCTGTTTTTT.

The CDR3 region is CASSLNGGRLTDTQYF. The CDR3 DNA sequence: TGTGCCAGCAGCTTAAACGGCGGGAGATTGACAGATACGCAGTATTTT. The chain uses TRBV7-3 and TRBJ2-3; 7 bases are shared with TRBD2. The CDR3 covers 16 residues. The germline V gene encodes CDR1 SGHTA and CDR2 FQGTGA. The trim removed 1 base at V and 3 bases at J, leaving 7 bases unmatched. Using reference TRBV7-3 and TRBJ2-3 for the parts outside the CDR3, the full variable domain is GAGVSQTPSNKVTEKGKYVELRCDPISGHTALYWYRQSLGQGPEFLIYFQGTGAADDSGLPNDRFFAVRPEGSVSTLKIQRTERGDSAVYLCASSLNGGRLTDTQYFGPGTRLTVL.

The chain couples TRBV4-2 to TRBJ1-2, with 7 bases aligning to TRBD1. V shed 1 base, J shed 0 bases, and the junction held 5 bases outside the gene matches. CDR1 and CDR2 from the germline V gene are LGHNA and YNFKEQ. The CDR3 is 16 amino acids. The CDR3 DNA sequence: TGTGCCAGCAGCCAAGTAGGGGACAGATCTAACTATGGCTACACCTTC. This sequence encodes CASSQVGDRSNYGYTF.

This clone was seen once. J is TRBJ2-3 and V is TRBV9; D gene unclear. This CDR3 is built from 14 residues. V was pared by 3 bases and J by 0 bases, with 8 bases between. Germline CDR1 reads SGDLS; CDR2 reads YYNGEE. The CDR3 nucleotides are TGTGCCAGCAGCGGACCAAGCAGCACAGATACGCAGTATTTT. It yields the protein CASSGPSSTDTQYF.